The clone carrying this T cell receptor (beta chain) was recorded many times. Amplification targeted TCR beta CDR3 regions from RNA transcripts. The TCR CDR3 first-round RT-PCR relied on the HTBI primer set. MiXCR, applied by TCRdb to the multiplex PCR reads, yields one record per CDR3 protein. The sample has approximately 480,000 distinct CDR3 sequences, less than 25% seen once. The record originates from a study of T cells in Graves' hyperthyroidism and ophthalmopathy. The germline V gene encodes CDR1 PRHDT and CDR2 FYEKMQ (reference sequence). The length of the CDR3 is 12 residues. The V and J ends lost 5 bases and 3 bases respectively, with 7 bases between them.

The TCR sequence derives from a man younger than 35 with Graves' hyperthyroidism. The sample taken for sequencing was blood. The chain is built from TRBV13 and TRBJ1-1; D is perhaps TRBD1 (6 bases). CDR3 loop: CASSGQHTEAFF. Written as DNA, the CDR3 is TGTGCCAGCAGCGGACAGCACACTGAAGCTTTCTTT.